This T cell receptor (beta chain) originates from a study of cytomegalovirus exposure and HLA in healthy donors. Findings and limits, study-wide: Cytomegalovirus-associated TCR beta chains were listed, numbering roughly 150. Specific recognition of CMV antigens was confirmed in vitro for a few chains (all CMV-associated). In a later analysis, a genetic analysis reported fewer productive-TCR N-insertions in an Asian-associated ancestry cluster than the cohort average.

The PCR employed 60 Vbeta primers together with 13 Jbeta primers. Profiling relied on immunoSEQ multiplex PCR, and the TCRdb table lists in-frame clones only, not all of them. The table records approximately 100,000 clones, under 85% of them present only once. Note on this clone: Its cognate antigen is unknown. Other DNA sequences within the sample encode an identical CDR3.

CDR1 is SGHVS and CDR2 is FQNEAQ in the germline V gene. The CDR3 contains 14 residues. With 5 bases clipped from V and 5 bases from J, the junction kept 4 bases outside the gene matches. This chain uses TRBV7-8 with TRBJ1-3; TRBD1 agrees at 9 bases. The sample comprised PBMCs. The sequence was collected from a man aged 40-49 years in good health and CMV-seropositive. Here the CDR3 DNA reads TGTGCCAGCAGCCCGGGACAGGGCAGAAACACCATATATTTT. Its translation: CASSPGQGRNTIYF.